The 2 T cell receptor beta chains listed next were all sequenced from one sample in a study of tumor-infiltrating lymphocytes in primary liver carcinoma. From unsorted bulk tissue weighing about 20-32 mg, DNA and RNA were co-extracted. Researchers generated TCR beta cDNA from approximately 0.55 ug of total RNA, relying on a constant-region primer. Employing slightly modified ARM-PCR, three nested multiplex PCR rounds were run, and these gave rise to the TCR beta libraries. Investigators reported that the first two PCR rounds, at around 10 cycles each, used TRBV1-TRBV30 forward primers with a C-beta reverse primer. One entry per CDR3 protein results from TCRdb running MiXCR on the multiplex PCR reads. The data contain approximately 88,000 distinct CDR3 sequences, 55% to 75% of them singletons. Sequencing used tumor-adjacent normal liver tissue. The receptors originated from a man aged 40-50 years with primary liver carcinoma and hepatitis B virus infection.

This clonotype was seen once. The CDR3 ends on some other residue instead of the conserved phenylalanine or tryptophan, so this is likely a read error. V usage is TRBV28 and J usage is TRBJ2-3; D may be TRBD1 (5 bases). Trimming took 3 bases from V and 2 from J, leaving 12 bases between them. This CDR3 contains 15 residues. Germline assignment: CDR1 MDHEN and CDR2 SYDVKM. CDR3 protein: CASSLGSRDTDTQYL. The DNA for the CDR3 is TGTGCCAGCAGTTTGGGTAGCAGGGACACAGATACGCAGTATCTT.

To note about this clonotype: With a much larger clone just one base away, this may be a read error. The gene calls are TRBV14 and TRBJ2-4, with 7 bases lining up with TRBD1. The length of the CDR3 is 15 residues. Looked up from germline, CDR1 is SGHDN and CDR2 is FVKESK. CDR3 nucleotide sequence: TGTGCCAGCTGCCAAGGGGCCAAGGGGGCAAACATTCAGTACTTC. The encoded protein is CASCQGAKGANIQYF. The full variable domain, rest sourced from reference TRBV14 and TRBJ2-4, is EAGVTQFPSHSVIEKGQTVTLRCDPISGHDNLYWYRRVMGKEIKFLLHFVKESKQDESGMPNNRFLAERTGGTYSTLKVQPAELEDSGVYFCASCQGAKGANIQYFGAGTRLSVL.